Shown below are 15 T cell receptor beta chains from a single sample sequenced in a study of synovial regulatory T cells in juvenile arthritis. Matched peripheral blood accompanied the synovial fluid taken from each patient with active arthritis. The repertoire was sequenced with immunoSEQ multiplex PCR; TCRdb's copy has only in-frame clones and lacks some. The sample totals about 2,500 clones; its top ten clones hold around an eighth. The sample taken for sequencing was Treg cells from the synovium. The receptors originated from a donor aged 2-35 years with juvenile idiopathic arthritis.

This clone is identified as medium-sized from frequency. The chain has TRBV5-5 and TRBJ2-1. The germline V gene encodes CDR1 SGHKS and CDR2 YYEKEE (reference sequence). The CDR3 loop spans 16 amino acids. No DNA sequence is on record. CDR3 sequence: CASSFVLQSSYNEQFF.

Frequency places this clone as medium-sized. The genes are TRBV27 and TRBJ2-4; TCRdb's D call, TRBD1, is unchecked because there is no DNA. CDR3 length equals 14 residues. No DNA is given. The V gene's germline CDR1 is MNHEY and CDR2 SMNVEV (reference sequence). CDR3 in amino acids: CASSFRDRANIQYF.

Measured by frequency, this clone is medium-sized (0.01 to 0.1%). V gene TRBV7-9 combines with J gene TRBJ1-1; TCRdb names TRBD1, which stays unverified in the absence of DNA. The CDR3 is 14 residues long. Only the protein is on record. Germline V gene lookup returns CDR1 SEHNR and CDR2 FQNEAQ (reference sequence). CDR3 sequence reads: CASSLSGVNTEAFF. Complete variable domain (other parts from reference TRBV7-9 and TRBJ1-1): DTGVSQNPRHKITKRGQNVTFRCDPISEHNRLYWYRQTLGQGPEFLTYFQNEAQLEKSRLLSDRFSAERPKGSFSTLEIQRTEQGDSAMYLCASSLSGVNTEAFFGQGTRLTVV.

This clone is identified as medium-sized from frequency. The chain employs TRBV20-1 and TRBJ1-2; TCRdb lists TRBD1, though no DNA is available to test this call. The CDR3 has 10 amino acids. No DNA is given. Germline lookup yields CDR1 DFQATT and CDR2 SNEGSKA (reference sequence). CDR3 region: CSAFRDGYTF.

This clone is labeled medium-sized based on frequency. The chain combines TRBV2 with TRBJ2-5; there is no DNA to check the TCRdb D call of TRBD1. This CDR3 has 13 residues. Only the protein sequence is given. CDR1 SNHLY and CDR2 FYNNEI come from the germline V gene. The CDR3: CASSRDRVETQYF.

By frequency, this clone is medium-sized. The genes are TRBV6-6 and TRBJ2-1; TCRdb outputs TRBD2, but without DNA this stays unchecked. The CDR3 loop spans 14 amino acids. The DNA sequence is not available. Germline CDR1 reads MNHNY; CDR2 reads SVGAGI (reference sequence). The CDR3 here is CASSYLAGYNEQFF.

Its frequency marks this clone as medium-sized. The chain links TRBV2 to TRBJ2-5; TCRdb reports TRBD1, a call that lacks DNA to check it against. CDR3 length: 15 amino acids. The coding DNA is unavailable. The V gene's germline CDR1 is SNHLY and CDR2 FYNNEI. CDR3 in amino acids: CASRRTGRNQETQYF.

This clone is classed as medium-sized by frequency. The rearrangement uses TRBV6-5 and TRBJ2-2. This CDR3 region has 15 residues. No DNA accompanies this entry. The germline V gene encodes CDR1 MNHEY and CDR2 SVGAGI. The CDR3 sequence: CASSYGGLPPGELFF.

This clone registers medium-sized by frequency. CDR3 in amino acids: CASSPQGNYGYTF. The chain couples TRBV5-1 to TRBJ1-2; TCRdb lists TRBD1, though no DNA is available to test this call. Germline assignment: CDR1 SGHRS and CDR2 YFSETQ. The CDR3 contains 13 residues. The nucleotide record is missing.

This clone is called medium-sized based on its frequency. This sequence joins TRBV6-1 and TRBJ2-3; lacking DNA, the TRBD2 call made by TCRdb goes unchecked. Germline V gene lookup returns CDR1 MNHNS and CDR2 SASEGT. There are 14 residues in the CDR3. The DNA is not on file. The CDR3 region is CASSGSGRADTQYF.

This clone ranks as medium-sized in terms of frequency. V gene TRBV5-1 combines with J gene TRBJ1-2; TCRdb gives TRBD1 as the D gene, but with no DNA this cannot be confirmed. Germline lookup yields CDR1 SGHRS and CDR2 YFSETQ. This CDR3 comprises 12 residues. The DNA is not on file. The CDR3 loop reads CASTETGNGYTF.

Frequency places this clone as large. J is TRBJ2-2 and V is TRBV7-2; TCRdb reports TRBD2, a call that lacks DNA to check it against. The CDR3 has 15 amino acids. There is no recorded DNA. Germline CDR1 is SGHTA and CDR2 is FQGNSA. The CDR3 loop is CASSSATGVAGLVFF.

Judged by frequency, this clone is medium-sized (0.01 to 0.1%). The V gene is TRBV7-8, the J gene TRBJ2-1; TCRdb selects TRBD2, and the lack of DNA leaves this call unchecked. Germline CDR1 reads SGHVS; CDR2 reads FQNEAQ. The CDR3 totals 16 residues. No DNA accompanies this entry. CDR3 region: CASSLSLAHSYNEQFF.

Measured by frequency, this clone is medium-sized. The J gene is TRBJ2-2, the V gene TRBV19; the D call from TCRdb, TRBD2, cannot be confirmed without DNA. The CDR3 has 13 amino acids. No nucleotide data were recorded. CDR1 and CDR2 (germline): LNHDA, SQIVND (reference sequence). CDR3 residues: CASTARITGELFF.

According to its frequency, this clone is medium-sized. The chain combines TRBV7-9 with TRBJ1-4; lacking DNA, the TRBD1 call made by TCRdb goes unchecked. The CDR3 contains 14 residues. No DNA appears here. Germline V gene sequence: CDR1 SEHNR, CDR2 FQNEAQ (reference sequence). The CDR3 here is CASTPRQGNEKLFF.